This entry lists 26 T cell receptor beta chains sequenced from one sample in a study of cytomegalovirus exposure and HLA in healthy donors. Researchers ran the PCR with 60 Vbeta and 13 Jbeta primers. Generated by immunoSEQ multiplex PCR, the TCRdb table keeps only in-frame clones and is missing some. The listing records roughly 73,000 clones. The sequenced material came from PBMCs. Every receptor here comes from a man aged 45-65 years in good health and CMV-seropositive.

CDR3 in DNA: TGTGCCAGCAGCTTGATACCTGGCCGAGGCAGGGACTCTGGAAACACCATATATTTT. It is translated as CASSLIPGRGRDSGNTIYF. This chain joins TRBV5-5 and TRBJ1-3, with D tentatively TRBD1 (5 bases). The CDR3 is 19 amino acids. V was cut by 1 base and J by 0 bases, with 20 bases left in between. Germline CDR1 and CDR2: SGHKS and YYEKEE (reference sequence).

This chain links TRBV5-8 with TRBJ1-1; 8 bases line up with TRBD1. Unmatched junction bases numbered 12, after V lost 3 bases and J lost 8 bases. Germline V lookup: CDR1 SGHTS, CDR2 YDEGEE. This CDR3 comprises 15 residues. The CDR3 loop reads CASSSSLGQVPEAFF. In nucleotides, the CDR3 is TGTGCCAGCAGCTCCTCCTTGGGACAGGTCCCCGAAGCTTTCTTT.

The genes are TRBV7-9 and TRBJ2-5, with 8 positions matching TRBD2. The CDR3 has 15 residues. V gave up 5 bases and J gave up 3 bases; unmatched junction bases: 8. Germline CDR1 and CDR2: SEHNR and FQNEAQ (reference sequence). CDR3 loop: CASSRGLVGEETQYF. For the CDR3, the DNA is TGTGCCAGCAGCCGGGGACTAGTTGGCGAAGAGACCCAGTACTTC.

The J gene is TRBJ1-1, the V gene TRBV9; 8 positions agree with TRBD1. This CDR3 has 17 residues. V trimming: 0 bases; J trimming: 0 bases; junction bases outside the gene matches: 7. Germline assignment: CDR1 SGDLS and CDR2 YYNGEE. In DNA form, the CDR3 reads TGTGCCAGCAGCGTAGGGGGGACAGGCTATATGAACACTGAAGCTTTCTTT. The encoded protein is CASSVGGTGYMNTEAFF. Combining the CDR3 with reference TRBV9 and TRBJ1-1 gives the whole variable domain DSGVTQTPKHLITATGQRVTLRCSPRSGDLSVYWYQQSLDQGLQFLIQYYNGEERAKGNILERFSAQQFPDLHSELNLSSLELGDSALYFCASSVGGTGYMNTEAFFGQGTRLTVV.

The chain carries TRBV7-9 and TRBJ1-2, with 9 bases aligning to TRBD1. This CDR3 comprises 13 residues. Unmatched junction bases numbered 10, after V lost 5 bases and J lost 12 bases. CDR1 and CDR2 (germline): SEHNR, FQNEAQ (reference sequence). CDR3 sequence: CASSGQGLLQNTF. The DNA for the CDR3 is TGTGCCAGCAGCGGACAGGGGTTACTCCAGAACACCTTC.

The chain couples TRBV12-5 to TRBJ2-1; unclear D gene. Per the germline V gene, CDR1 is LGHNT and CDR2 is FRNRAP. V was cut by 4 bases and J by 8 bases, with 18 bases left in between. The CDR3 extends over 15 amino acids. The DNA for the CDR3 is TGTGCTAGTGGTTCGGCAAAGACTGCCAGTTATGAGCAGTTCTTC. It is translated as CASGSAKTASYEQFF.

The V gene is TRBV12-5, the J gene TRBJ2-5, with D perhaps TRBD1 (5 bases). TRBJ2-7 explains the end of the DNA better; the J call may be wrong. CDR3 length: 14 amino acids. Germline V gene sequence: CDR1 LGHNT, CDR2 FRNRAP. The CDR3 nucleotides are TGTGCTAGTGGGTCTAACTTCGGACACTACGAGCAGTACTTC. Its protein product is CASGSNFGHYEQYF.

V gene TRBV27 combines with J gene TRBJ2-2; tentative D call: TRBD2 (6 bases). With 5 bases removed from V and 7 bases from J, the gap between germline ends came to 17 bases. Germline-derived CDR1 and CDR2 are MNHEY and SMNVEV (reference sequence). The CDR3 is 15 amino acids. The CDR3 reads CASSGGNSAHGELFF. CDR3 DNA: TGTGCCAGCAGTGGGGGGAATTCCGCACACGGGGAGCTGTTTTTT.

This chain links TRBV7-7 with TRBJ2-3; TRBD2 matches 7 bases. Germline assignment: CDR1 SSHAT and CDR2 FNYEAQ (reference sequence). This CDR3 is built from 13 residues. V was pared by 2 bases and J by 5 bases, with 1 base of the junction left unmatched. The CDR3 DNA sequence: TGTGCCAGCAGCTTAACGGGAGGAGATACGCAGTATTTT. It translates to CASSLTGGDTQYF. Variable domain in full (rest from reference TRBV7-7 and TRBJ2-3): GAGVSQSPRYKVTKRGQDVTLRCDPISSHATLYWYQQALGQGPEFLTYFNYEAQPDKSGLPSDRFSAERPEGSISTLTIQRTEQRDSAMYRCASSLTGGDTQYFGPGTRLTVL.

V usage is TRBV4-1 and J usage is TRBJ2-3; TRBD2 might be the D (6 bases). With 3 bases removed from V and 0 bases from J, the gap between germline ends came to 19 bases. From germline, CDR1 is MGHRA and CDR2 YSYEKL. This CDR3 has 18 residues. CDR3 protein: CASSQATQAGYSTDTQYF. CDR3 sequence (DNA): TGCGCCAGCAGCCAGGCTACTCAAGCGGGTTATAGCACAGATACGCAGTATTTT.

DNA of the CDR3: TGTGCCAGCAGCCCCCGTCATCAGGAAGGAAACACCATATATTTT. Its translation is CASSPRHQEGNTIYF. This sequence joins TRBV9 and TRBJ1-3; D is unclear. CDR3 length: 15 residues. V was clipped by 4 bases and J by 4 bases, with 15 bases between them. Germline V gene lookup returns CDR1 SGDLS and CDR2 YYNGEE.

The rearrangement uses TRBV5-1 and TRBJ2-3, with 9 bases aligning to TRBD2. This CDR3 spans 18 amino acids. The V gene's germline CDR1 is SGHRS and CDR2 YFSETQ. V gave up 3 bases and J gave up 4 bases; unmatched junction bases: 15. CDR3 nucleotide sequence: TGCGCCAGCAGCTCCGGAATAAGGCGGGAGGGTAACGCAGATACGCAGTATTTT. Amino acids: CASSSGIRREGNADTQYF. Filled out from reference TRBV5-1 and TRBJ2-3, the complete variable domain reads KAGVTQTPRYLIKTRGQQVTLSCSPISGHRSVSWYQQTPGQGLQFLFEYFSETQRNKGNFPGRFSGRQFSNSRSEMNVSTLELGDSALYLCASSSGIRREGNADTQYFGPGTRLTVL.

The chain joins TRBV6-1 to TRBJ2-7; 7 bases agree with TRBD1. The CDR3 contains 14 residues. J lost 2 bases, V lost 5 bases, and 6 bases had no gene match. Germline V CDR1 and CDR2: MNHNS, SASEGT. For the CDR3, the DNA is TGTGCCAGCAGTCGGACAGGTGGACCCTACGAGCAGTACTTC. Protein product: CASSRTGGPYEQYF.

The rearrangement links TRBV19 to TRBJ2-1; D gene unclear. With 2 bases removed from V and 3 bases from J, the gap between germline ends came to 11 bases. Germline V gene lookup returns CDR1 LNHDA and CDR2 SQIVND (reference sequence). The CDR3 consists of 15 residues. The chain's CDR3 is CASSINHFDYNEQFF. CDR3 coding DNA: TGTGCCAGTAGTATAAACCACTTTGACTACAATGAGCAGTTCTTC.

V and J are TRBV5-4 and TRBJ2-2; the match to TRBD1 covers 9 bases. The germline V gene has CDR1 SGHNT and CDR2 YYREEE (reference sequence). There are 16 residues in the CDR3. V was clipped by 3 bases and J by 4 bases; unmatched bases: 7. The CDR3, as DNA: TGTGCCAGCAGCTGGGGGACAGGGACGGTCACCGGGGAGCTGTTTTTT. Encoded protein: CASSWGTGTVTGELFF.

V and J are TRBV4-1 and TRBJ1-4, with 8 bases identical to TRBD1. CDR1 and CDR2 (germline): MGHRA, YSYEKL. The CDR3 has 15 amino acids. V shed 3 bases, J shed 5 bases, and the junction held 5 bases outside the gene matches. CDR3 DNA sequence: TGCGCCAGCAGCCAGTCCAACAGGGGGAATGAAAAACTGTTTTTT. Its translation: CASSQSNRGNEKLFF.

Regarding this clone: The same CDR3 is also encoded by other DNA sequences in this sample. CDR3 DNA: TGCGCCAGCAGCCAGGGGGCCCCGGGGCTGGAAGGCTACACCTTC. Translating gives CASSQGAPGLEGYTF. The rearrangement uses TRBV4-1 and TRBJ1-2, with a tentative D call TRBD1 (6 bases). CDR1 and CDR2 (germline): MGHRA, YSYEKL. The V end was cut by 3 bases, the J end by 8 bases, with 19 bases between. The CDR3 contains 15 residues.

The rearrangement uses TRBV10-2 and TRBJ1-2; 8 nucleotides line up with TRBD1. The CDR3 is 12 amino acids. The germline gives CDR1 WSHSY, CDR2 SAAADI. The V and J ends lost 6 bases and 6 bases, in that order; junction bases with no gene match: 3. CDR3: CASRDRVDGYTF. The CDR3 coding sequence is TGCGCCAGCAGGGACAGGGTTGATGGCTACACCTTC.

V is TRBV7-3 and J is TRBJ2-1; 7 bases map to TRBD1. Germline CDR1 reads SGHTA; CDR2 reads FQGTGA. The junction had 11 bases not matched to a gene; V was cut back by 5 bases and J by 4 bases. This CDR3 region has 16 residues. CDR3 coding DNA: TGTGCCAGCAGCCTCAACTCCGGGACAGCTTACAATGAGCAGTTCTTC. It is translated as CASSLNSGTAYNEQFF. The full variable domain, its missing parts supplied by reference TRBV7-3 and TRBJ2-1, is GAGVSQTPSNKVTEKGKYVELRCDPISGHTALYWYRQSLGQGPEFLIYFQGTGAADDSGLPNDRFFAVRPEGSVSTLKIQRTERGDSAVYLCASSLNSGTAYNEQFFGPGTRLTVL.

V is TRBV4-2 and J is TRBJ1-1, with D unclear. The CDR3 is 15 amino acids. V was cut by 4 bases and J by 4 bases, with 16 bases left in between. Germline CDR1 and CDR2: LGHNA and YNFKEQ. CDR3 protein: CASSPSSRQATEAFF. The CDR3 DNA sequence: TGTGCCAGCAGCCCCTCGTCCAGGCAGGCCACTGAAGCTTTCTTT.

This chain connects TRBV20-1 to TRBJ2-3; TRBD2 matches 7 bases. V lost 3 bases, J lost 15 bases, and 6 bases stayed unmatched. Germline V gene data show CDR1 as DFQATT and CDR2 as SNEGSKA (reference sequence). There are 10 residues in the CDR3. Here the CDR3 reads CSARREGEYF. CDR3 DNA: TGCAGTGCTAGGAGGGAGGGAGAATATTTT.

This chain links TRBV2 with TRBJ2-7; unclear D gene. Between the trimmed V and J ends, which lost 7 bases and 2 bases, there was a span of 15 bases. Germline V CDR1 and CDR2: SNHLY, FYNNEI. The CDR3 has 14 amino acids. The CDR3 reads CASTRSILTYEQYF. The CDR3 coding sequence is TGTGCCAGCACCAGAAGTATCCTTACCTACGAGCAGTACTTC. Based on the CDR3 plus reference TRBV2 and TRBJ2-7, the full variable domain is EPEVTQTPSHQVTQMGQEVILRCVPISNHLYFYWYRQILGQKVEFLVSFYNNEISEKSEIFDDQFSVERPDGSNFTLKIRSTKLEDSAMYFCASTRSILTYEQYFGPGTRLTVT.

Here the CDR3 reads CASSIDSNYGYTF. The CDR3 DNA sequence: TGTGCCAGTAGTATTGACAGCAACTATGGCTACACCTTC. The chain links TRBV19 to TRBJ1-2; D perhaps matches TRBD1 (5 bases). The CDR3 contains 13 residues. Germline assignment: CDR1 LNHDA and CDR2 SQIVND (reference sequence). Trimming took off 3 bases at V and 2 bases at J, with 7 bases between the two ends.

The CDR3 DNA is TGCGCCAGCAGCGTGGGGGCGACGGGTACCTACGAGCAGTACTTC. Protein: CASSVGATGTYEQYF. This chain links TRBV4-1 with TRBJ2-7; perhaps TRBD1 as D (6 bases). V lost 5 bases and J 2 bases, leaving 16 bases between the germline ends. CDR3 length: 15 amino acids. Germline V gene lookup returns CDR1 MGHRA and CDR2 YSYEKL.

V usage is TRBV5-1 and J usage is TRBJ2-5; 8 bases fit TRBD2. V lost 4 bases to trimming and J lost 2 bases; unmatched junction nucleotides: 10. Germline assignment: CDR1 SGHRS and CDR2 YFSETQ. The CDR3 is 16 residues long. For the CDR3, the DNA is TGCGCCAGCAGCCGAGGTAGCGGGGCTAATCAAGAGACCCAGTACTTC. Translation gives CASSRGSGANQETQYF.

J is TRBJ2-5 and V is TRBV5-4; possibly TRBD1 for D (6 bases). The V gene's germline CDR1 is SGHNT and CDR2 YYREEE (reference sequence). The V end was cut by 3 bases, the J end by 4 bases, with 13 bases between. The CDR3 has 14 residues. CDR3 region: CASSSQGQGETQYF. CDR3 nucleotide sequence: TGTGCCAGCAGCTCACAGGGCCAAGGAGAGACCCAGTACTTC. Full variable domain (remainder filled in from reference TRBV5-4 and TRBJ2-5): ETGVTQSPTHLIKTRGQQVTLRCSSQSGHNTVSWYQQALGQGPQFIFQYYREEENGRGNFPPRFSGLQFPNYSSELNVNALELDDSALYLCASSSQGQGETQYFGPGTRLLVL.